A selection of T cell receptor beta chains follows, all from one sample in a study of blood T cell repertoires in COVID-19. Assay used: immunoSEQ multiplex PCR; TCRdb lists only in-frame clones, some missing. Of 110,000 to 150,000 clones in the sample, over 80% were seen once. The sample comprised peripheral blood. The receptors here all came from a woman aged 45-60 years with acute or convalescent COVID-19. CDR3s include the opening cysteine and the closing phenylalanine or tryptophan. D genes are given only for firm matches. Part of the rows lack a size; the others show once, few, many or a class for expanded clones.

J gene: TRBJ2-1
V gene: TRBV18
clone size: NA
D gene: NA
CDR3 DNA: TGTGCCAGCTCACCACAGGAGGGAGAATACGAGCAGTTCTTC
CDR3 protein: CASSPQEGEYEQFF

J gene: TRBJ1-4
V gene: TRBV12-3/TRBV12-4
clone size: once
D gene: TRBD1
CDR3 DNA: TGTGCCAGCGCGACAGGGACAGAAGAAAAACTGTTTTTT
CDR3 protein: CASATGTEEKLFF

J gene: TRBJ2-3
V gene: TRBV5-1
clone size: once
D gene: NA
CDR3 DNA: TGCGCCAGCAGCTTGATGTATACCAGGGGCGGGTTCCTAAGCACAGATACGCAGTATTTT
CDR3 protein: CASSLMYTRGGFLSTDTQYF

J gene: TRBJ1-2
V gene: TRBV12-3/TRBV12-4
clone size: NA
D gene: TRBD1
CDR3 DNA: TGTGCCAGTAAGGGACAGAACTATGGCTACACCTTC
CDR3 protein: CASKGQNYGYTF

J gene: TRBJ1-1
V gene: TRBV18
clone size: NA
D gene: NA
CDR3 DNA: TGTGCCAGCTCACCAGCAGGGAAGAACACTGAAGCTTTCTTT
CDR3 protein: CASSPAGKNTEAFF

J gene: TRBJ2-2
V gene: TRBV5-1
clone size: NA
D gene: TRBD2
CDR3 DNA: TGCGCCAGCAGCTTGTCACTAGCGGGAGTTGGCACCGGGGAGCTGTTTTTT
CDR3 protein: CASSLSLAGVGTGELFF

J gene: TRBJ1-3
V gene: TRBV5-4
clone size: NA
D gene: TRBD1
CDR3 DNA: TGTGCCAGCAGCTTGGCCGGGGGACAGGGCGGAAACACCATATATTTT
CDR3 protein: CASSLAGGQGGNTIYF

J gene: TRBJ1-2
V gene: TRBV18
clone size: NA
D gene: NA
CDR3 DNA: TGTGCCAGCTCACCAGCGACACTTAACTATGGCTACACCTTC
CDR3 protein: CASSPATLNYGYTF

J gene: TRBJ1-2
V gene: TRBV15
clone size: few
D gene: TRBD1
CDR3 DNA: TGTGCCACCAGCAGGTTTACAGGGGGCGGAAGCAGCGGCTACACCTTC
CDR3 protein: CATSRFTGGGSSGYTF

J gene: TRBJ1-6
V gene: TRBV7-9
clone size: NA
D gene: TRBD1
CDR3 DNA: TGTGCCAGCAGCCAAGGACAGGCTCCTAATTCACCCCTCCACTTT
CDR3 protein: CASSQGQAPNSPLHF

J gene: TRBJ2-2
V gene: TRBV18
clone size: NA
D gene: TRBD1
CDR3 DNA: TGTGCCAGCTCACCGAGTTTTCCGGGACAGGGGGCGAACACCGGGGAGCTGTTTTTT
CDR3 protein: CASSPSFPGQGANTGELFF

J gene: TRBJ1-3
V gene: TRBV6-5
clone size: NA
D gene: NA
CDR3 DNA: TGTGCCAGCAGTCGCACAGGAGAAACCGGAAACACCATATATTTT
CDR3 protein: CASSRTGETGNTIYF

J gene: TRBJ1-4
V gene: TRBV9
clone size: NA
D gene: NA
CDR3 DNA: TGTGCCAGCAGCGTAGAGGGGCTGCCTAATGAAAAACTGTTTTTT
CDR3 protein: CASSVEGLPNEKLFF

J gene: TRBJ2-7
V gene: TRBV7-2
clone size: NA
D gene: TRBD2
CDR3 DNA: TGTGCCAGCAGCTTAGCCTCTAGCGGTCCCTCCTACGAGCAGTACTTC
CDR3 protein: CASSLASSGPSYEQYF

J gene: TRBJ2-5
V gene: TRBV30
clone size: once
D gene: TRBD1
CDR3 DNA: TGTGCCGGAGAACAGGGGGGCGGAGGAGAGACCCAGTACTTC
CDR3 protein: CAGEQGGGGETQYF

J gene: TRBJ1-1
V gene: TRBV28
clone size: NA
D gene: NA
CDR3 DNA: TGTGCCAGCACCAGGGGCCCGGTCGTGGAAGCTTTCTTT
CDR3 protein: CASTRGPVVEAFF

J gene: TRBJ2-1
V gene: TRBV9
clone size: NA
D gene: TRBD2
CDR3 DNA: TGTGCCAGCAGCCCGCAGCCGGGACTAGCGGGAGACCATGAGCAGTTCTTC
CDR3 protein: CASSPQPGLAGDHEQFF

J gene: TRBJ2-1
V gene: TRBV7-3
clone size: NA
D gene: NA
CDR3 DNA: TGTGCCAGCAGCCCGGGACACTACAATGAGCAGTTCTTC
CDR3 protein: CASSPGHYNEQFF

J gene: TRBJ1-2
V gene: TRBV27
clone size: NA
D gene: TRBD1
CDR3 DNA: TGTGCCAGCAGTGGGACAGCCTATGGCTACACCTTC
CDR3 protein: CASSGTAYGYTF